These T cell receptor beta chains were read from a single sample in a study of blood T cell repertoires in COVID-19. Sequencing used immunoSEQ multiplex PCR; TCRdb keeps in-frame clones, though not all of them. This table has about 200,000 clones, about 80% appearing once. The sequencing sample was made of PBMCs or T cells enriched from blood (not recorded which). The source of these receptors is a man in his forties who had recovered from COVID-19. The CDR3 runs from the conserved cysteine through the conserved F or W. D genes are given only for firm matches. Clone sizes are given selectively: once, few, many, or a class where the clone is expanded.

.	TRBV28	.	TRBJ2-7	TGTGCCAGCAGAAATCCAGGGATTTTGTACGAGCAGTACTTC	CASRNPGILYEQYF
TRBD1	TRBV25-1	.	TRBJ1-4	TGTGCCAGCAGTGAAGGACAGGGGTGGAATGAAAAACTGTTTTTT	CASSEGQGWNEKLFF
TRBD1	TRBV6-5	.	TRBJ2-5	TGTGCCAGCAGTTTCGACAGGGAAGAGACCCAGTACTTC	CASSFDREETQYF
TRBD1	TRBV18	.	TRBJ2-7	TGTGCCAGCTCACCACCAAGGGGACAGGGGCGAAACGAGCAGTACTTC	CASSPPRGQGRNEQYF
.	TRBV7-2	.	TRBJ2-2	TGTGCCAGCAGCTTGCGGGTAACGGGCACCGGGGAGCTGTTTTTT	CASSLRVTGTGELFF
.	TRBV4-1	.	TRBJ1-1	TGCGCCAGCAGCGACACAGGGCGCACTGAAGCTTTCTTT	CASSDTGRTEAFF
TRBD1	TRBV2	.	TRBJ2-2	TGTGCCAGCACAACAGGGGGTTACACCGGGGAGCTGTTTTTT	CASTTGGYTGELFF
.	TRBV5-6	.	TRBJ1-2	TGTGCCAGCAGCTATCTACAGAATTCAGTGGACTATGGCTACACCTTC	CASSYLQNSVDYGYTF
.	TRBV4-1	.	TRBJ2-1	TGCGCCAGCAGCCAGGACTCCCCCGGCGATGAGCAGTTCTTC	CASSQDSPGDEQFF
.	TRBV9	.	TRBJ2-2	TGTGCCAGCAGCGTAGCCCCCGTAAGAGCGGACACCGGGGAGCTGTTTTTT	CASSVAPVRADTGELFF
TRBD1	TRBV19	.	TRBJ1-2	TGTGCCAGTAATCCGGGACAGGGGGTTTACGGCTACACCTTC	CASNPGQGVYGYTF
.	TRBV4-1	.	TRBJ2-7	TGCGCCAGCAGCCCACAGAGTTCCTACGAGCAGTACTTC	CASSPQSSYEQYF
.	TRBV4-1	.	TRBJ2-5	TGCGCCAGCAGCCAAGTACGGGGTGGAGAGACCCAGTACTTC	CASSQVRGGETQYF
.	TRBV7-9	.	TRBJ1-2	TGTGCCAGCAGCTTAGCAGGGGTTAACTATGGCTACACCTTC	CASSLAGVNYGYTF
.	TRBV2	.	TRBJ1-2	TGTGCCAGCAGTCCCCGGGAGGATTACACCTTC	CASSPREDYTF
TRBD2	TRBV9	.	TRBJ2-5	TGTGCCAGCAGCGTAGAAGCGGGGGTCCAAGAGACCCAGTACTTC	CASSVEAGVQETQYF
TRBD1	TRBV19	.	TRBJ1-2	TGTGCCAGTATCCGGGACAGGGCGGCTGGCTACACCTTC	CASIRDRAAGYTF
TRBD1	TRBV5-1	.	TRBJ1-1	TGCGCCAGCAGCTTGGCAGACGGACAGGTTATTGAAGCTTTCTTT	CASSLADGQVIEAFF
.	TRBV28	.	TRBJ2-7	TGTGCCAGCAGTTTTTTTACTTCTCGTCATCCCGAGCAGTACTTC	CASSFFTSRHPEQYF
.	TRBV7-2	few	TRBJ1-2	TGTGCCAGCAGCTTTGGTCGGGGGGATGGCTACACCTTC	CASSFGRGDGYTF
TRBD1	TRBV30	.	TRBJ1-2	TGTGCCTGGGGCAACCCTAAGACAGGGAACTACTATGGCTACACCTTC	CAWGNPKTGNYYGYTF
.	TRBV10-3	.	TRBJ2-3	TGTGCCATCAGTGGGGGGCGGGGCACAGATACGCAGTATTTT	CAISGGRGTDTQYF
TRBD1	TRBV10-3	.	TRBJ1-6	TGTGCCATCAGATCGGGACAGGGTGGCTCACCCCTCCACTTT	CAIRSGQGGSPLHF
.	TRBV28	once	TRBJ2-5	TGTGCCAGCAGTTACCCCCTAATGAGGGCCCAAGAGACCCAGTACTTC	CASSYPLMRAQETQYF
TRBD2	TRBV5-1	few	TRBJ2-1	TGCGCCAGCAGCTCGGGACTAGCGGGTCTCTCCTACAATGAGCAGTTCTTC	CASSSGLAGLSYNEQFF
.	TRBV6-5	.	TRBJ1-3	TGTGCCAGCATGGGGGGGGTCTCTGGAAACACCATATATTTT	CASMGGVSGNTIYF
TRBD2	TRBV28	.	TRBJ2-7	TGTGCCAGCAGCTCGGGGGGGCGCTACGAGCAGTACTTC	CASSSGGRYEQYF
.	TRBV3-1/TRBV3-2	.	TRBJ2-7	TGTGCCAGCGGAAGAAGGGGGGAGGGGACCTACGAGCAGTACTTC	CASGRRGEGTYEQYF
.	TRBV18	.	TRBJ1-3	TGTGCCAGCTCACCTCAGGGGACGTCCTCTGGAAACACCATATATTTT	CASSPQGTSSGNTIYF
TRBD1	TRBV9	.	TRBJ1-2	TGTGCCAGCAGCGTAGGAGGGACAGGGGATGGCTACACCTTC	CASSVGGTGDGYTF
.	TRBV5-6	.	TRBJ2-7	TGTGCCAGCAGCCCAATGTGGGCCAGGGGAGTGGACGAGCAGTACTTC	CASSPMWARGVDEQYF
.	TRBV6-5	few	TRBJ2-3	TGTGCCAGCAGTTCGGTTATTGGTACGCAGTATTTT	CASSSVIGTQYF
.	TRBV10-1	.	TRBJ1-3	TGCGCCAGTAAACCGGGAGAGGGAAACACCATATATTTT	CASKPGEGNTIYF
TRBD1	TRBV5-1	.	TRBJ1-2	TGCGCCAGCAGCTCGGACCGGACAGGGGCCTTCTATGGCTACACCTTC	CASSSDRTGAFYGYTF
TRBD1	TRBV15	.	TRBJ1-2	TGTGCCACCAGTTTTGACAGGGGGCATTCTAACTATGGCTACACCTTC	CATSFDRGHSNYGYTF
.	TRBV9	.	TRBJ1-1	TGTGCCAGCAGCGTAGTCTTAATGAACACTGAAGCTTTCTTT	CASSVVLMNTEAFF
TRBD1	TRBV19	.	TRBJ1-2	TGTGCCAGTAGTACCCGACCGACAGGGCTCTATGGCTACACCTTC	CASSTRPTGLYGYTF
.	TRBV11-2	.	TRBJ2-7	TGTGCCAGCGGTAACCCCCGGGGGAGGCAGTACTTC	CASGNPRGRQYF
.	TRBV30	.	TRBJ1-5	TGTGCCTGGAGCCGAGACAGTGCTCAGCCCCAGCATTTT	CAWSRDSAQPQHF
.	TRBV19	.	TRBJ2-3	TGTGCCGGACATGACCCAGATACGCAGTATTTT	CAGHDPDTQYF
TRBD2	TRBV27	.	TRBJ2-3	TGTGCCACCAAAGGGACTAGCGGGGAACACTCTTCTAAGTCTGATACGCAGTATTTT	CATKGTSGEHSSKSDTQYF
TRBD1	TRBV3-1/TRBV3-2	.	TRBJ1-1	TGTGCCAGCAGCCCGCGGGACAGGGCAAGTGAAGCTTTCTTT	CASSPRDRASEAFF
.	TRBV7-6	.	TRBJ2-7	TGTGCCAGCAGCCCCATGGGCACAGGGCGCGAGCAGTACTTC	CASSPMGTGREQYF
.	TRBV19	.	TRBJ1-2	TGTGCCAGTAGTATGGGGACATCCGTTGGCTACACCTTC	CASSMGTSVGYTF
.	TRBV4-3	.	TRBJ1-2	TGCGCCAGCAGCCAAGGGGTCCAGGCCTCGAGCTATGGCTACACCTTC	CASSQGVQASSYGYTF
.	TRBV29-1	.	TRBJ1-1	TGCAGCGTTGCCCCCTCACAGAGTAACACTGAAGCTTTCTTT	CSVAPSQSNTEAFF